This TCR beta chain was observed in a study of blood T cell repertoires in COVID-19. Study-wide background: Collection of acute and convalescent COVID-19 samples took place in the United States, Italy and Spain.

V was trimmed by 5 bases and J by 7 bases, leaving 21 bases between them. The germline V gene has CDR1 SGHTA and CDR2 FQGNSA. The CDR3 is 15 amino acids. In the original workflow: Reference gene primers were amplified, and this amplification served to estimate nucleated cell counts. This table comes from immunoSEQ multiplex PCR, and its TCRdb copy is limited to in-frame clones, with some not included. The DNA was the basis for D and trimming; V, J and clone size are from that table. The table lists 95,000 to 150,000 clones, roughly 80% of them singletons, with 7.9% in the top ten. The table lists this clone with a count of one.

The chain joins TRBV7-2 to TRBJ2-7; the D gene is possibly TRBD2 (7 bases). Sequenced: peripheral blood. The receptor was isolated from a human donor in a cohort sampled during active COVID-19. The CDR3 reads CASSTMGASGWEQYF. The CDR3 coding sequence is TGTGCCAGCAGCACCATGGGGGCTAGCGGATGGGAGCAGTACTTC.